The present T cell receptor beta chain was sequenced within a study of cytomegalovirus exposure and HLA in healthy donors. Only in-frame clones appear in the TCRdb table, and some are missing; sequencing was by immunoSEQ multiplex PCR. The sample yields about 160,000 clones, around nine tenths seen once. There are 15 residues in the CDR3. Germline V gene sequence: CDR1 MNHEY, CDR2 SVGAGI. The ends were cut back, 5 bases at V and 4 bases at J, with 18 bases in the middle. This receptor was taken from a man aged 18 to 30 in good health and CMV-seronegative. The source material was PBMCs. The rearrangement joins TRBV6-5 to TRBJ2-7; D perhaps matches TRBD2 (7 bases). DNA of the CDR3: TGTGCCAGCAGTCCCGGGGGGCCCTCCATATACGAGCAGTACTTC. Translation: CASSPGGPSIYEQYF.